The clone carrying this TCR beta chain has only a few counts. Its antigen is not known. Expressed TCRB transcripts were sequenced after all isolated RNA was converted to cDNA. Profiled with immunoSEQ multiplex PCR; TCRdb holds only in-frame clones, not every one. The sample gives around 130,000 clones, about 16% of which show up once; 2% to 3% is in the top ten. This specimen belongs to a study of beta chain features in type 1 diabetes. The study, taken as a whole, reports: TCRB CDR3s were moderately but significantly shorter in Type 1 diabetes patients in all four CD4+ subsets.

Stem cell-like memory, regulatory, central memory and naive CD4+ cells were sorted via CD45RO/CCR7/CD25/CD127/CD95/CD27. The TCR sequence derives from a man aged 25 to 40 with type 1 diabetes. The sequencing sample was made of central memory CD4+ T cells from blood.

The DNA for the CDR3 is TGTGCCAGCAGCTTACACGGCGGGGAAGAGACCCAGTACTTC. Translated, it gives CASSLHGGEETQYF. The chain recombines TRBV7-9 with TRBJ2-5; a weak D match, TRBD2 (6 bases). The germline CDR1 and CDR2 sequences are SEHNR and FQNEAQ (reference sequence). V was shortened by 2 bases and J by 3 bases, with 10 bases between the two germline ends. The CDR3 has 14 amino acids.